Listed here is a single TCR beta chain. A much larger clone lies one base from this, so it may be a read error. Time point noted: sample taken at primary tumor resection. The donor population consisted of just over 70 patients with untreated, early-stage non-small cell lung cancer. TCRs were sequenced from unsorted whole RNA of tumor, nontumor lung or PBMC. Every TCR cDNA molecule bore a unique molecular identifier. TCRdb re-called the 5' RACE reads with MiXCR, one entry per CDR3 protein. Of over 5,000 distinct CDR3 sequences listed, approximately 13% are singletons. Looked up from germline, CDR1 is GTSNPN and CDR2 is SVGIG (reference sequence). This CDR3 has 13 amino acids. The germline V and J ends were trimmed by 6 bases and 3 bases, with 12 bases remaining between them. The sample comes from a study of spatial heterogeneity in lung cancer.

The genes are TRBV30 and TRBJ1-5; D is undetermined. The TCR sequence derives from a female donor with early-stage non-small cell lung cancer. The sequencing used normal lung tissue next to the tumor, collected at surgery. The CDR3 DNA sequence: TGTGCCTGCGGGCCAGGTAACAATCAGCCCCAGCATTTT. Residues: CACGPGNNQPQHF. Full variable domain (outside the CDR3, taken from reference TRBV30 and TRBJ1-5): SQTIHQWPATLVQPVGSPLSLECTVEGTSNPNLYWYRQAAGRGLQLLFYSVGIGQISSEVPQNLSASRPQDRQFILSSKKLLLSDSGFYLCACGPGNNQPQHFGDGTRLSIL.